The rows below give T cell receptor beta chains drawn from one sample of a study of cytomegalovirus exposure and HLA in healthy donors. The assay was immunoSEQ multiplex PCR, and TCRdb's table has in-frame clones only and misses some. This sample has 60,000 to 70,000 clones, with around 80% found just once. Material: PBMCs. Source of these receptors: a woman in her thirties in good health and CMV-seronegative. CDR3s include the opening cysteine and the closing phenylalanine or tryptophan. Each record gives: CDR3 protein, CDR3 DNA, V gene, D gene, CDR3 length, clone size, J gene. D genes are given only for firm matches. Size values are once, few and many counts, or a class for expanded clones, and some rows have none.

CDR3 protein: CASSGSYNEQFF
CDR3 DNA: TGTGCCAGTAGCGGCTCCTACAATGAGCAGTTCTTC
V gene: TRBV19
D gene: NA
CDR3 length: 12
clone size: NA
J gene: TRBJ2-1

CDR3 protein: CASSLMSTGYTF
CDR3 DNA: TGTGCCAGCAGTTTAATGAGTACGGGCTACACCTTC
V gene: TRBV28
D gene: NA
CDR3 length: 12
clone size: NA
J gene: TRBJ1-2

CDR3 protein: CASSNTGGSYNEQFF
CDR3 DNA: TGTGCCAGCAGTAATACAGGGGGCTCCTACAATGAGCAGTTCTTC
V gene: TRBV6-4
D gene: TRBD1
CDR3 length: 15
clone size: NA
J gene: TRBJ2-1

CDR3 protein: CASSASGYSNQPQHF
CDR3 DNA: TGTGCCAGCAGCGCCTCAGGGTATAGCAATCAGCCCCAGCATTTT
V gene: TRBV9
D gene: NA
CDR3 length: 15
clone size: once
J gene: TRBJ1-5

CDR3 protein: CASSPRRATNEKLFF
CDR3 DNA: TGTGCCAGCAGTCCCCGCAGGGCAACTAATGAAAAACTGTTTTTT
V gene: TRBV27
D gene: NA
CDR3 length: 15
clone size: NA
J gene: TRBJ1-4

CDR3 protein: CASSADSPTNEKLFF
CDR3 DNA: TGCGCCAGCAGCGCCGACAGCCCAACTAATGAAAAACTGTTTTTT
V gene: TRBV5-1
D gene: NA
CDR3 length: 15
clone size: NA
J gene: TRBJ1-4

CDR3 protein: CASSVTRTAGEAFF
CDR3 DNA: TGCGCCAGCAGCGTTACTCGGACGGCGGGGGAAGCTTTCTTT
V gene: TRBV5-1
D gene: NA
CDR3 length: 14
clone size: NA
J gene: TRBJ1-1

CDR3 protein: CASSLEERGGEQFF
CDR3 DNA: TGTGCCAGCAGCTTAGAGGAGAGAGGGGGTGAGCAGTTCTTC
V gene: TRBV7-6
D gene: NA
CDR3 length: 14
clone size: few
J gene: TRBJ2-1

CDR3 protein: CASSLGGNGADTQYF
CDR3 DNA: TGTGCCAGCAGCTTAGGAGGAAACGGTGCAGATACGCAGTATTTT
V gene: TRBV7-3
D gene: NA
CDR3 length: 15
clone size: few
J gene: TRBJ2-3

CDR3 protein: CSVEVIGQGATGELFF
CDR3 DNA: TGCAGCGTTGAAGTTATAGGACAGGGGGCGACCGGGGAGCTGTTTTTT
V gene: TRBV29-1
D gene: TRBD1
CDR3 length: 16
clone size: NA
J gene: TRBJ2-2

CDR3 protein: CAIRAEGTDTQYF
CDR3 DNA: TGTGCCATCCGGGCGGAGGGCACAGATACGCAGTATTTT
V gene: TRBV10-3
D gene: NA
CDR3 length: 13
clone size: NA
J gene: TRBJ2-3

CDR3 protein: CASSLDHDSYGYTF
CDR3 DNA: TGTGCCAGCAGCTTAGACCATGACAGCTATGGCTACACCTTC
V gene: TRBV7-9
D gene: NA
CDR3 length: 14
clone size: NA
J gene: TRBJ1-2

CDR3 protein: CASSPPNRGHYGYTF
CDR3 DNA: TGTGCCAGCAGCCCCCCCAACAGGGGCCACTATGGCTACACCTTC
V gene: TRBV21-1
D gene: NA
CDR3 length: 15
clone size: NA
J gene: TRBJ1-2

CDR3 protein: CASSVLEESYEQYF
CDR3 DNA: TGTGCCAGCAGTGTGCTTGAGGAATCCTACGAGCAGTACTTC
V gene: TRBV6-1
D gene: NA
CDR3 length: 14
clone size: few
J gene: TRBJ2-7

CDR3 protein: CAWSWQGNTEAFF
CDR3 DNA: TGTGCCTGGAGCTGGCAGGGTAACACTGAAGCTTTCTTT
V gene: TRBV30
D gene: NA
CDR3 length: 13
clone size: NA
J gene: TRBJ1-1

CDR3 protein: CASRDAGVEQYF
CDR3 DNA: TGTGCCAGCAGAGACGCCGGAGTAGAGCAGTACTTC
V gene: TRBV27
D gene: NA
CDR3 length: 12
clone size: NA
J gene: TRBJ2-7

CDR3 protein: CASSLAKALSEQFF
CDR3 DNA: TGTGCCAGCAGCTTAGCTAAAGCCCTCTCGGAGCAGTTCTTC
V gene: TRBV7-6
D gene: NA
CDR3 length: 14
clone size: NA
J gene: TRBJ2-1

CDR3 protein: CASSQERSGFSSGANVLTF
CDR3 DNA: TGCGCCAGCAGCCAAGAAAGGTCAGGGTTTTCTTCTGGGGCCAACGTCCTGACTTTC
V gene: TRBV4-1
D gene: NA
CDR3 length: 19
clone size: once
J gene: TRBJ2-6

CDR3 protein: CASSLVEGRYTF
CDR3 DNA: TGCGCCAGCAGCTTGGTCGAGGGTCGCTACACCTTC
V gene: TRBV5-1
D gene: NA
CDR3 length: 12
clone size: NA
J gene: TRBJ1-2

CDR3 protein: CASGTGIQAFF
CDR3 DNA: TGTGCCAGTGGGACAGGGATCCAAGCTTTCTTT
V gene: TRBV2
D gene: TRBD1
CDR3 length: 11
clone size: once
J gene: TRBJ1-1

CDR3 protein: CASSNRGPETQYF
CDR3 DNA: TGTGCCAGCAGCAACAGGGGGCCAGAGACCCAGTACTTC
V gene: TRBV27
D gene: TRBD1
CDR3 length: 13
clone size: NA
J gene: TRBJ2-5

CDR3 protein: CASSHPSRATNNEQFF
CDR3 DNA: TGTGCCAGCAGCCACCCATCCAGGGCGACGAACAATGAGCAGTTCTTC
V gene: TRBV11-3
D gene: NA
CDR3 length: 16
clone size: NA
J gene: TRBJ2-1

CDR3 protein: CASSPFSGGLSYNEQFF
CDR3 DNA: TGTGCCAGCAGCCCGTTTTCAGGGGGTCTCTCCTACAATGAGCAGTTCTTC
V gene: TRBV7-2
D gene: TRBD1
CDR3 length: 17
clone size: once
J gene: TRBJ2-1

CDR3 protein: CASSGSGWIEQYF
CDR3 DNA: TGTGCCAGTAGTGGATCAGGGTGGATCGAGCAGTACTTC
V gene: TRBV19
D gene: NA
CDR3 length: 13
clone size: NA
J gene: TRBJ2-7

CDR3 protein: CASSQEFQGAGELFF
CDR3 DNA: TGCGCCAGCAGCCAAGAATTTCAGGGGGCCGGGGAGCTGTTTTTT
V gene: TRBV4-3
D gene: TRBD1
CDR3 length: 15
clone size: NA
J gene: TRBJ2-2

CDR3 protein: CASSIGTGPYEQYF
CDR3 DNA: TGTGCCAGTAGTATCGGGACAGGACCCTACGAGCAGTACTTC
V gene: TRBV19
D gene: TRBD1
CDR3 length: 14
clone size: NA
J gene: TRBJ2-7

CDR3 protein: CASSAMTGANTEAFF
CDR3 DNA: TGTGCCAGCAGCGCGATGACAGGGGCGAACACTGAAGCTTTCTTT
V gene: TRBV6-5
D gene: TRBD1
CDR3 length: 15
clone size: NA
J gene: TRBJ1-1

CDR3 protein: CASSLGGGHTEAFF
CDR3 DNA: TGTGCCAGCAGCTTGGGAGGGGGCCACACTGAAGCTTTCTTT
V gene: TRBV5-4
D gene: TRBD1
CDR3 length: 14
clone size: NA
J gene: TRBJ1-1

CDR3 protein: CASSLGALNEKLFF
CDR3 DNA: TGCGCCAGCAGCTTGGGGGCCCTTAATGAAAAACTGTTTTTT
V gene: TRBV5-1
D gene: NA
CDR3 length: 14
clone size: NA
J gene: TRBJ1-4

CDR3 protein: CASSPSGLAKNIQYF
CDR3 DNA: TGTGCCAGCAGTCCTTCAGGGCTAGCCAAAAACATTCAGTACTTC
V gene: TRBV27
D gene: NA
CDR3 length: 15
clone size: NA
J gene: TRBJ2-4

CDR3 protein: CASSPNHSGTNEQFF
CDR3 DNA: TGTGCCAGCTCACCAAACCACTCGGGAACGAATGAGCAGTTCTTC
V gene: TRBV18
D gene: NA
CDR3 length: 15
clone size: NA
J gene: TRBJ2-1

CDR3 protein: CASSTSPGGELFF
CDR3 DNA: TGTGCTAGCAGCACGTCTCCGGGCGGGGAGCTGTTTTTT
V gene: TRBV9
D gene: NA
CDR3 length: 13
clone size: NA
J gene: TRBJ2-2

CDR3 protein: CASSQRFGQGTEKLFF
CDR3 DNA: TGCGCCAGCAGCCAGAGGTTCGGACAGGGAACTGAAAAACTGTTTTTT
V gene: TRBV4-1
D gene: TRBD1
CDR3 length: 16
clone size: few
J gene: TRBJ1-4

CDR3 protein: CASSLVASVSYEQYF
CDR3 DNA: TGTGCCAGCAGCTTAGTGGCTAGCGTGTCCTACGAGCAGTACTTC
V gene: TRBV7-2
D gene: NA
CDR3 length: 15
clone size: NA
J gene: TRBJ2-7

CDR3 protein: CASSRGGGMNTEAFF
CDR3 DNA: TGTGCCAGTTCCAGAGGGGGGGGGATGAACACTGAAGCTTTCTTT
V gene: TRBV19
D gene: NA
CDR3 length: 15
clone size: NA
J gene: TRBJ1-1

CDR3 protein: CASSPRTVTNEKLFF
CDR3 DNA: TGTGCCAGCAGCCCCCGGACAGTAACTAATGAAAAACTGTTTTTT
V gene: TRBV5-8
D gene: NA
CDR3 length: 15
clone size: NA
J gene: TRBJ1-4

CDR3 protein: CASSPYPQLAAGANVLTF
CDR3 DNA: TGTGCCAGCAGCCCATACCCCCAACTAGCGGCGGGGGCCAACGTCCTGACTTTC
V gene: TRBV13
D gene: TRBD2
CDR3 length: 18
clone size: NA
J gene: TRBJ2-6

CDR3 protein: CASSQDLGAGLNGYTF
CDR3 DNA: TGCGCCAGCAGCCAAGATCTTGGAGCGGGGCTAAATGGCTACACCTTC
V gene: TRBV4-1
D gene: NA
CDR3 length: 16
clone size: few
J gene: TRBJ1-2

CDR3 protein: CAWIPPGQGNEKLFF
CDR3 DNA: TGTGCCTGGATCCCCCCTGGGCAGGGCAATGAAAAACTGTTTTTT
V gene: TRBV30
D gene: NA
CDR3 length: 15
clone size: NA
J gene: TRBJ1-4

CDR3 protein: CASRDSQLGETQYF
CDR3 DNA: TGTGCCAGCAGGGACAGCCAACTTGGGGAGACCCAGTACTTC
V gene: TRBV25-1
D gene: NA
CDR3 length: 14
clone size: NA
J gene: TRBJ2-5

CDR3 protein: CASRPGTGVEGEQFF
CDR3 DNA: TGTGCCAGCAGACCCGGGACAGGGGTCGAGGGTGAGCAGTTCTTC
V gene: TRBV5-5
D gene: TRBD1
CDR3 length: 15
clone size: NA
J gene: TRBJ2-1

CDR3 protein: CASSQEEHHGYTF
CDR3 DNA: TGCGCCAGCAGCCAGGAGGAGCACCATGGCTACACCTTC
V gene: TRBV4-1
D gene: NA
CDR3 length: 13
clone size: NA
J gene: TRBJ1-2

CDR3 protein: CASRAAGDTYNEQFF
CDR3 DNA: TGCGCCAGCAGGGCGGCGGGGGATACCTACAATGAGCAGTTCTTC
V gene: TRBV10-2
D gene: TRBD2
CDR3 length: 15
clone size: NA
J gene: TRBJ2-1

CDR3 protein: CASAEDRHNYGYTF
CDR3 DNA: TGTGCCAGCGCCGAAGACAGGCACAACTATGGCTACACCTTC
V gene: TRBV27
D gene: NA
CDR3 length: 14
clone size: NA
J gene: TRBJ1-2

CDR3 protein: CASSLNGAEGETQYF
CDR3 DNA: TGTGCCAGCAGCTTAAACGGGGCGGAGGGGGAGACCCAGTACTTC
V gene: TRBV7-3
D gene: NA
CDR3 length: 15
clone size: few
J gene: TRBJ2-5

CDR3 protein: CASSSDEQFF
CDR3 DNA: TGTGCCAGCAGTTCCGATGAGCAGTTCTTC
V gene: TRBV7-9
D gene: NA
CDR3 length: 10
clone size: NA
J gene: TRBJ2-1

CDR3 protein: CASRNQQGQGYTF
CDR3 DNA: TGCGCCAGCAGAAATCAACAGGGACAAGGCTACACCTTC
V gene: TRBV10-2
D gene: NA
CDR3 length: 13
clone size: NA
J gene: TRBJ1-2

CDR3 protein: CAITETGRGADTQYF
CDR3 DNA: TGTGCCATCACCGAGACAGGCAGGGGGGCAGATACGCAGTATTTT
V gene: TRBV10-3
D gene: NA
CDR3 length: 15
clone size: NA
J gene: TRBJ2-3

CDR3 protein: CASSQQSGEQFF
CDR3 DNA: TGTGCCAGCAGCCAGCAGTCGGGTGAGCAGTTCTTC
V gene: TRBV4-2
D gene: NA
CDR3 length: 12
clone size: few
J gene: TRBJ2-1

CDR3 protein: CAWSRQQETQYF
CDR3 DNA: TGTGCCTGGAGCCGACAGCAAGAGACCCAGTACTTC
V gene: TRBV30
D gene: NA
CDR3 length: 12
clone size: once
J gene: TRBJ2-5

CDR3 protein: CASSLASANQETQYF
CDR3 DNA: TGTGCCAGCAGCTTAGCTTCCGCGAACCAAGAGACCCAGTACTTC
V gene: TRBV7-2
D gene: NA
CDR3 length: 15
clone size: NA
J gene: TRBJ2-5

CDR3 protein: CASSGTSAIHEQFF
CDR3 DNA: TGTGCCAGCAGCGGGACTAGCGCGATACATGAGCAGTTCTTC
V gene: TRBV7-2
D gene: TRBD2
CDR3 length: 14
clone size: NA
J gene: TRBJ2-1

CDR3 protein: CASSLDSESGNTIYF
CDR3 DNA: TGTGCCAGCAGCTTAGATTCAGAATCTGGAAACACCATATATTTT
V gene: TRBV7-6
D gene: NA
CDR3 length: 15
clone size: few
J gene: TRBJ1-3

CDR3 protein: CASSILEGARETQYF
CDR3 DNA: TGTGCCAGTAGTATATTGGAGGGGGCAAGGGAGACCCAGTACTTC
V gene: TRBV19
D gene: NA
CDR3 length: 15
clone size: NA
J gene: TRBJ2-5